This is a list of T cell receptor beta chains from one sample in a study of blood T cell repertoires in COVID-19. Here immunoSEQ multiplex PCR was the method, and the copy in TCRdb shows in-frame clones only, minus some. Seen here are about 69,000 clones, 82% observed once, and the top ten hold 25% to 30%. Input material: peripheral blood. The receptor source for this set is a human donor in a cohort sampled during active COVID-19. The CDR3 runs from the conserved cysteine through the conserved F or W. The D gene is left open where the match is weak. Size values are once, few and many counts, or a class for expanded clones, and some rows have none.

cdr3_aa | cdr3_nt | v_call | clone_size | d_call | j_call
CASRPAQGNSYEQYF | TGTGCCAGCAGACCAGCCCAGGGGAATTCCTACGAGCAGTACTTC | TRBV6-5 | . | . | TRBJ2-7
CASSEAGDDNEQFF | TGCGCCAGCAGTGAGGCGGGGGACGACAATGAGCAGTTCTTC | TRBV10-1 | . | TRBD2 | TRBJ2-1
CASSRGQPTNEQFF | TGTGCCAGTAGTCGGGGACAGCCTACAAATGAGCAGTTCTTC | TRBV19 | once | TRBD1 | TRBJ2-1
CASTLRVGGMEAFF | TGTGCCAGCACCCTCCGAGTGGGGGGAATGGAAGCTTTCTTT | TRBV2 | . | . | TRBJ1-1
CASSTGLAGASYNEQFF | TGTGCCAGTAGTACGGGACTAGCGGGTGCATCCTACAATGAGCAGTTCTTC | TRBV19 | . | TRBD2 | TRBJ2-1
CASSPRGQPNTEAFF | TGTGCCAGCTCACCACGGGGACAGCCAAACACTGAAGCTTTCTTT | TRBV18 | . | TRBD1 | TRBJ1-1
CATGQGAKETQYF | TGTGCCACCGGGCAGGGGGCGAAAGAGACCCAGTACTTC | TRBV24-1 | . | TRBD1 | TRBJ2-5
CASSPGLAGGATDTQYF | TGTGCCAGCAGCCCTGGACTAGCGGGGGGGGCCACAGATACGCAGTATTTT | TRBV11-2 | . | TRBD2 | TRBJ2-3
CASSSDTSSGANVLTF | TGTGCCAGCAGTTCCGACACCTCCTCTGGGGCCAACGTCCTGACTTTC | TRBV2 | . | . | TRBJ2-6
CASSDGLAGHF | TGTGCCAGCAGTGATGGTCTAGCGGGCCACTTT | TRBV2 | . | TRBD2 | TRBJ2-3
CASSFSTAAQYF | TGTGCCAGCAGCTTCTCGACCGCGGCGCAGTATTTT | TRBV7-8 | . | . | TRBJ2-3
CASSEAYRVGQPQHF | TGTGCCAGCAGTGAAGCCTACAGGGTAGGCCAGCCCCAGCATTTT | TRBV6-1 | . | . | TRBJ1-5
CASSYNLAVKNEQFF | TGTGCCAGCAGTTATAATCTAGCGGTGAAGAATGAGCAGTTCTTC | TRBV6-2/TRBV6-3 | . | TRBD2 | TRBJ2-1
CASSFHRGQKLFF | TGTGCCAGCAGTTTTCACAGGGGGCAAAAACTGTTTTTT | TRBV12-3/TRBV12-4 | . | TRBD1 | TRBJ1-4
CASSHGQLTYEQYF | TGCGCCAGCAGCCATGGACAGCTCACCTACGAGCAGTACTTC | TRBV5-1 | once | . | TRBJ2-7
CASSLVDRGNEQFF | TGTGCCAGCAGCTTAGTAGACCGCGGTAATGAGCAGTTCTTC | TRBV7-8 | . | . | TRBJ2-1
CASSEVNSPAYGYTF | TGTGCCAGCAGTGAAGTGAACAGCCCGGCCTATGGCTACACCTTC | TRBV2 | . | . | TRBJ1-2